The T cell receptor beta chain under discussion was sequenced for a study of human T cells and chemical hapten exposure. Time point: patch test 2, 6 weeks after DPC sensitization. Treatment specified: therapeutic diphenylcyclopropenone sensitization with weekly scalp DPC. Under the authors' procedure: Sample TCR counts, which ranged from about 20,000 to 690,600, had a median of 95,638. TCRdb fed the RACE reads into MiXCR, producing one record per CDR3 protein. What appears here as the V and J calls and clone size reflects TCRdb's work, not the paper's. The sample carries 85,000 or so distinct CDR3 sequences, under 14% recorded once. J gave up 4 bases and V 6 bases, and 3 bases lay outside the gene matches. The CDR3 runs to 14 residues. The V gene's germline CDR1 is SGHTA and CDR2 FQGNSA.

This specimen consisted of whole blood, obtained in connection with sensitization to the hapten diphenylcyclopropenone (DPC). The chain recombines TRBV7-2 with TRBJ2-3; 11 bases are shared with TRBD2. The source is a man aged 18 to 30 with alopecia areata. Some clones in this sample may be carry-over from other donors' samples. CDR3 region: CASRTSGVADTQYF. Here the CDR3 DNA reads TGTGCCAGCAGGACTAGCGGGGTCGCAGATACGCAGTATTTT.